Below are 5 T cell receptor beta chains sequenced from a single sample in a study of Graves' ophthalmopathy and Graves' hyperthyroidism. Transcripts of RNA were the source for amplifying TCR beta CDR3 regions. First-round RT-PCR used HTBI primers; second-round multiplex PCR followed. TCRdb ran MiXCR on the multiplex PCR reads and lists one entry per CDR3 protein. The top ten hold about 46% of the sample, which has roughly 230,000 distinct CDR3 sequences, roughly a fifth seen once. Sequencing was performed on peripheral blood. These receptors originate from a woman aged 50 to 60 with Graves' ophthalmopathy.

This clonotype was found a few times. The chain recombines TRBV18 with TRBJ1-6, with D hard to call. Trimming removed 5 bases at V and 7 bases at J, with 12 bases between. The CDR3 spans 14 residues. CDR1 and CDR2 (germline): KGHSH, LQKENI. Here the CDR3 DNA reads TGTGCCAGCTCATCTTATGGGGTCAATTCACCCCTCCACTTT. Protein: CASSSYGVNSPLHF. Using reference TRBV18 and TRBJ1-6 for the parts outside the CDR3, the full variable domain is NAGVMQNPRHLVRRRGQEARLRCSPMKGHSHVYWYRQLPEEGLKFMVYLQKENIIDESGMPKERFSAEFPKEGPSILRIQQVVRGDSAAYFCASSSYGVNSPLHFGNGTRLTVT.

This clonotype was observed many times. The chain carries TRBV24-1 and TRBJ2-7; 11 nucleotides line up with TRBD1. The germline CDR1 and CDR2 sequences are KGHDR and SFDVKD. V gave up 3 bases and J gave up 5 bases; unmatched junction bases: 5. The CDR3 covers 15 residues. CDR3 coding DNA: TGTGCCACCAGTGATCCACGGACAGGGGGCCACGAGCAGTACTTC. Its protein is CATSDPRTGGHEQYF.

This clonotype has a count of ten or more. The chain is built from TRBV24-1 and TRBJ2-5; 8 nucleotides match TRBD1. Germline assignment: CDR1 KGHDR and CDR2 SFDVKD. J lost 7 bases, V lost 4 bases, and 4 bases had no gene match. There are 13 residues in the CDR3. CDR3 in amino acids: CATSETGGGTQYF. The CDR3 nucleotides read TGTGCCACCAGTGAAACAGGGGGAGGGACCCAGTACTTC.

This clonotype was counted at least ten times. The chain uses TRBV7-9 and TRBJ1-1; a possible D gene is TRBD1 (5 bases). CDR3 length equals 14 residues. Germline V lookup: CDR1 SEHNR, CDR2 FQNEAQ (reference sequence). Trimming cost V 1 base and J 5 bases, with 11 bases left between them. This CDR3 is CASSLGDWETEAFF. CDR3 sequence (DNA): TGTGCCAGCAGCTTAGGGGACTGGGAGACTGAAGCTTTCTTT.

This clonotype came up many times. CDR3 coding DNA: TGCAGTGCTGCACAGGCCAAGCGGGAGCAGCCCCAGCATTTT. Translated: CSAAQAKREQPQHF. The V gene is TRBV20-1, the J gene TRBJ1-5; D is possibly TRBD1 (5 bases). Germline V gene lookup returns CDR1 DFQATT and CDR2 SNEGSKA (reference sequence). There are 14 residues in the CDR3. The V end lost 5 bases, the J end lost 7 bases, and 18 bases lay between the germline ends.